A selection of T cell receptor beta chains follows, all from one sample in a study of cytomegalovirus exposure and HLA in healthy donors. Generated by immunoSEQ multiplex PCR, the TCRdb table keeps only in-frame clones and is missing some. The profile shows some 120,000 clones, roughly four fifths of them singletons. Sequencing was carried out using PBMCs. Receptors were obtained from a male donor in good health and CMV-seropositive. The CDR3 runs from the conserved cysteine through the conserved F or W. Fields, in order: J gene, clone size, V gene, D gene, CDR3 protein, CDR3 DNA. D genes are given only for firm matches. Clone size, where shown, is once, few, many, or a class for clones that have expanded.

j_gene: TRBJ1-2; abundance: once; v_gene: TRBV7-9; d_gene: -; CDR3aa: CASSLDRINYGYTF; CDR3nt: TGTGCCAGCAGCCTAGACAGGATTAACTATGGCTACACCTTC
j_gene: TRBJ1-1; abundance: -; v_gene: TRBV14; d_gene: TRBD1; CDR3aa: CASSRTRGQGGAFF; CDR3nt: TGTGCCAGCAGCCGCACCAGAGGACAGGGAGGAGCTTTCTTT
j_gene: TRBJ2-1; abundance: -; v_gene: TRBV27; d_gene: TRBD2; CDR3aa: CASSGLVSYNEQFF; CDR3nt: TGTGCCAGCAGTGGACTAGTTTCCTACAATGAGCAGTTCTTC
j_gene: TRBJ1-1; abundance: -; v_gene: TRBV5-6; d_gene: TRBD1; CDR3aa: CASSLALSGGSEAFF; CDR3nt: TGTGCCAGCAGCTTGGCTTTATCAGGGGGCAGTGAAGCTTTCTTT
j_gene: TRBJ2-1; abundance: -; v_gene: TRBV2; d_gene: -; CDR3aa: CASSEAAGLGFNEQFF; CDR3nt: TGTGCCAGCAGTGAAGCGGCGGGGCTGGGTTTCAATGAGCAGTTCTTC
j_gene: TRBJ1-6; abundance: -; v_gene: TRBV6-6; d_gene: TRBD1; CDR3aa: CASIRQLDRESPLHF; CDR3nt: TGTGCCAGCATCCGACAGCTGGACAGGGAATCACCCCTCCACTTT
j_gene: TRBJ2-7; abundance: -; v_gene: TRBV5-4; d_gene: TRBD2; CDR3aa: CASSPRLAGSYEQYF; CDR3nt: TGTGCCAGCAGCCCACGACTAGCGGGGTCGTACGAGCAGTACTTC
j_gene: TRBJ2-5; abundance: -; v_gene: TRBV5-4; d_gene: TRBD2; CDR3aa: CASSSPSGRGETQYF; CDR3nt: TGTGCCAGCAGCTCACCTAGCGGGAGGGGAGAGACCCAGTACTTC
j_gene: TRBJ1-1; abundance: -; v_gene: TRBV4-3; d_gene: -; CDR3aa: CASSQSFRQGYTEAFF; CDR3nt: TGCGCCAGCAGCCAAAGTTTTCGTCAGGGATACACTGAAGCTTTCTTT
j_gene: TRBJ2-1; abundance: once; v_gene: TRBV19; d_gene: -; CDR3aa: CASSPFSYNEQFF; CDR3nt: TGTGCCAGTAGCCCCTTTAGCTACAATGAGCAGTTCTTC
j_gene: TRBJ2-7; abundance: -; v_gene: TRBV28; d_gene: -; CDR3aa: CASSPSGNPYEQYF; CDR3nt: TGTGCCAGCAGTCCTTCAGGTAATCCCTACGAGCAGTACTTC
j_gene: TRBJ2-5; abundance: few; v_gene: TRBV28; d_gene: -; CDR3aa: CASSLGGEVAQETQYF; CDR3nt: TGTGCCAGCAGTTTGGGGGGAGAGGTGGCCCAAGAGACCCAGTACTTC
j_gene: TRBJ2-1; abundance: -; v_gene: TRBV4-2; d_gene: -; CDR3aa: CASSHAEDLHSYNEQFF; CDR3nt: TGTGCCAGCAGCCATGCCGAAGACTTGCACTCCTACAATGAGCAGTTCTTC
j_gene: TRBJ1-3; abundance: -; v_gene: TRBV5-4; d_gene: TRBD1; CDR3aa: CASSPGTGGRGNTIYF; CDR3nt: TGTGCCAGCAGCCCTGGGACAGGGGGAAGGGGAAACACCATATATTTT
j_gene: TRBJ2-7; abundance: -; v_gene: TRBV28; d_gene: -; CDR3aa: CASSLPGVSYEQYF; CDR3nt: TGTGCCAGCAGTTTGCCCGGGGTCTCCTACGAGCAGTACTTC
j_gene: TRBJ1-1; abundance: -; v_gene: TRBV7-3; d_gene: TRBD1; CDR3aa: CASSAGQGAMTEAFF; CDR3nt: TGTGCCAGCAGCGCTGGACAGGGGGCGATGACTGAAGCTTTCTTT